What follows describes a single T cell receptor (beta chain). What it binds is unknown. At survey level, the immunoSEQ assay was run in its v3.0 version. Researchers set sequencing to target about 35,000-55,000 T-cell genomes per sample. The assay was immunoSEQ multiplex PCR, and TCRdb's table has in-frame clones only and misses some. The data contain 20,000 to 30,000 clones, less than 85% of them singletons. The sample comes from a study of long-term antiretroviral therapy in people with HIV. Study-wide results and limits: Pre-ART clonal expansions dominated every time point's repertoire.

This CDR3 has 13 residues. V gave up 8 bases and J gave up 5 bases, with 15 bases separating them. Per germline, CDR1 ENHRY and CDR2 SYGVKD. The input for sequencing was unsorted PBMCs, taken 2.3 years after starting antiretroviral therapy. This clonotype was obtained from a man aged 35 to 55 with HIV. The chain uses TRBV10-3 and TRBJ1-1; unclear D gene. The chain's CDR3 is CAIRSLGGTEAFF. Here the CDR3 DNA reads TGTGCCATCCGGTCACTGGGAGGGACTGAAGCTTTCTTT.